What follows is one TCR beta chain and its context. Its antigen is unidentified. This entry belongs to a study of cytomegalovirus exposure and HLA in healthy donors. Broader study findings: Analyses of presence and absence presupposed an approximately uniform sequencing depth across donors. Previous analysis showed most TCR beta V segments were productive about 87% or about 30% of the time. Whilst most TCR sequences proved rare, a subset of public TCRs occurred across many donors.

This donor lacks a recorded CMV serostatus. Both 60 Vbeta primers and 13 Jbeta primers went into the PCR. Assay used: immunoSEQ multiplex PCR; TCRdb lists only in-frame clones, some missing. The sample yields approximately 130,000 clones, roughly 69% seen once. This receptor was taken from a human donor in good health. The sequencing input was PBMCs.

CDR3 DNA: TGTGCCAGTAGTGTAACGGGACTAGCGCCATACAATGAGCAGTTCTTC. It translates to CASSVTGLAPYNEQFF. This chain uses TRBV19 with TRBJ2-1, with 10 positions matching TRBD2. The CDR3 loop spans 16 amino acids. In germline, CDR1 is LNHDA, CDR2 SQIVND (reference sequence). Trimming removed 5 bases from V and 4 bases from J; junction bases left unmatched: 8.